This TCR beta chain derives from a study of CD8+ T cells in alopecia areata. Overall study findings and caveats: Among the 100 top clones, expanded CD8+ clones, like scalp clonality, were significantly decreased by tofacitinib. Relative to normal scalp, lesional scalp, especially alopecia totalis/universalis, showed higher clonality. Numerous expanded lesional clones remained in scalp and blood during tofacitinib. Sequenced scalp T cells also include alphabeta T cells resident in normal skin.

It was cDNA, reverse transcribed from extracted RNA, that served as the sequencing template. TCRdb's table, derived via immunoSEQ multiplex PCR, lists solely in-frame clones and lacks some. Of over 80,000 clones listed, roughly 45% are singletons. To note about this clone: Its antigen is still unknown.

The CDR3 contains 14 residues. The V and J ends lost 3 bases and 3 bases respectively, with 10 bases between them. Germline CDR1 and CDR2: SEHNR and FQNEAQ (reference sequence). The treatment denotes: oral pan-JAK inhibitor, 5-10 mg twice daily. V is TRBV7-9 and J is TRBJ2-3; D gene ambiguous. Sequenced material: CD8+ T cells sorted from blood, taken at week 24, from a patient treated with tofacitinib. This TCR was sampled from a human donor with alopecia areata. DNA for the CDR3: TGTGCCAGCAGCTTCCTGGACGGTACAGATACGCAGTATTTT. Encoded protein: CASSFLDGTDTQYF.